This is a list of T cell receptor beta chains from one sample in a study of shared clonotypes between healthy human individuals. Here immunoSEQ multiplex PCR was the method, and the copy in TCRdb shows in-frame clones only, minus some. Here the sample spans under 2.5 million clones, 85% to 95% being singletons. Sequenced: naive CD4+ T cells from PBMCs. The receptors were gathered from a man younger than 30 in good health. Some clones in this sample may be carry-over from other donors' samples. CDR3s include the opening cysteine and the closing phenylalanine or tryptophan. A D gene is named only where the DNA matches it firmly. Clone sizes are given selectively: once, few, many, or a class where the clone is expanded.

clone_size	d_call	v_call	j_call	cdr3_aa	cdr3_nt
NA	TRBD1	TRBV7-3	TRBJ2-1	CASSLGRTGGQSSYNEQFF	TGTGCCAGCAGCTTGGGACGGACAGGGGGCCAAAGCTCCTACAATGAGCAGTTCTTC
once	TRBD1	TRBV29-1	TRBJ1-2	CSVESGQSYGYTF	TGCAGCGTTGAATCGGGACAGTCCTATGGCTACACCTTC
NA	TRBD1	TRBV5-5	TRBJ1-2	CASSALTGPYGYTF	TGTGCCAGCAGCGCACTGACAGGGCCCTATGGCTACACCTTC
NA	NA	TRBV30	TRBJ1-6	CAWTGSYNSPLHF	TGTGCCTGGACAGGCTCCTATAATTCACCCCTCCACTTT
once	TRBD2	TRBV7-9	TRBJ2-1	CASSLIGTSGGDEQFF	TGTGCCAGCAGCTTAATTGGGACTAGCGGGGGCGATGAGCAGTTCTTC
NA	NA	TRBV5-1	TRBJ2-5	CASSVGAVRKETQYF	TGCGCCAGCAGCGTTGGGGCGGTGAGGAAAGAGACCCAGTACTTC
NA	NA	TRBV5-1	TRBJ2-2	CASSLGWGPAVDGELFF	TGCGCCAGCAGCCTGGGGTGGGGGCCCGCGGTGGACGGGGAGCTGTTTTTT
NA	NA	TRBV19	TRBJ2-1	CASRRRGRGPEQFF	TGTGCCAGTAGAAGGAGGGGAAGGGGCCCGGAGCAGTTCTTC
NA	NA	TRBV28	TRBJ1-2	CASSLGGRNYGYTF	TGTGCCAGCAGTTTAGGCGGCAGGAACTATGGCTACACCTTC
NA	NA	TRBV2	TRBJ2-7	CASSEGQGEQYF	TGTGCCAGCAGTGAAGGTCAGGGCGAGCAGTACTTC
NA	TRBD1	TRBV28	TRBJ2-2	CASTTGGKAGELFF	TGTGCCAGCACCACAGGGGGAAAGGCCGGGGAGCTGTTTTTT
NA	NA	TRBV7-3	TRBJ1-1	CASSPQGATTEAFF	TGTGCCAGCAGCCCGCAGGGTGCGACCACTGAAGCTTTCTTT
NA	NA	TRBV6-1	TRBJ2-3	CASAQEHTDTQYF	TGTGCCAGTGCCCAGGAGCACACAGATACGCAGTATTTT
NA	NA	TRBV28	TRBJ1-4	CASHGAATNEKLFF	TGTGCCAGCCACGGGGCAGCAACTAATGAAAAACTGTTTTTT
once	NA	TRBV12-5	TRBJ2-2	CASGNPRQGGMGELFF	TGTGCTAGTGGTAACCCCCGGCAGGGGGGAATGGGGGAGCTGTTTTTT
NA	TRBD2	TRBV5-1	TRBJ2-7	CASSPGTSGRAGVGEQYF	TGCGCCAGCAGCCCTGGGACTAGCGGGAGGGCCGGTGTTGGGGAGCAGTACTTC
NA	TRBD2	TRBV7-2	TRBJ2-1	CASSFGTSDLGEQFF	TGTGCCAGCAGCTTCGGGACTAGCGATTTGGGTGAGCAGTTCTTC
NA	NA	TRBV30	TRBJ1-2	CAWSPADYGYTF	TGTGCCTGGAGTCCGGCGGACTATGGCTACACCTTC
NA	TRBD2	TRBV28	TRBJ2-7	CASRSTSGNFYEQYF	TGTGCCAGCAGGTCGACTAGCGGGAATTTCTACGAGCAGTACTTC
NA	NA	TRBV5-1	TRBJ2-1	CASSLEGADNEQFF	TGCGCCAGCAGCTTGGAGGGAGCGGACAATGAGCAGTTCTTC
NA	NA	TRBV7-9	TRBJ2-1	CASSLIGSGEQFF	TGTGCCAGCAGCTTAATAGGGAGCGGGGAGCAGTTCTTC
NA	NA	TRBV11-2	TRBJ2-1	CASSFLAGRSYNEQFF	TGTGCCAGCAGCTTTCTTGCGGGCCGCTCCTACAATGAGCAGTTCTTC
NA	TRBD2	TRBV19	TRBJ2-3	CASRGLANTDTQYF	TGTGCCAGTAGGGGACTAGCGAACACAGATACGCAGTATTTT
NA	TRBD2	TRBV5-1	TRBJ2-1	CASSLATGLGYNEQFF	TGCGCCAGCAGCTTGGCCACGGGACTAGGGTACAATGAGCAGTTCTTC
NA	NA	TRBV14	TRBJ2-3	CASSQVLTDTQYF	TGTGCCAGCAGCCAAGTCCTCACAGATACGCAGTATTTT
NA	TRBD2	TRBV28	TRBJ2-1	CASSRASGVGEQFF	TGTGCCAGCAGTCGCGCTAGCGGGGTGGGTGAGCAGTTCTTC
once	NA	TRBV6-5	TRBJ2-2	CASNLVRSNTGELFF	TGTGCCAGCAACCTCGTCAGGTCGAACACCGGGGAGCTGTTTTTT
NA	NA	TRBV30	TRBJ2-2	CAWSVRWASPTGELFF	TGTGCCTGGAGTGTCAGATGGGCCAGCCCCACCGGGGAGCTGTTTTTT
NA	NA	TRBV7-8	TRBJ2-5	CASSLGEQETQYF	TGTGCCAGCAGCTTAGGGGAACAAGAGACCCAGTACTTC